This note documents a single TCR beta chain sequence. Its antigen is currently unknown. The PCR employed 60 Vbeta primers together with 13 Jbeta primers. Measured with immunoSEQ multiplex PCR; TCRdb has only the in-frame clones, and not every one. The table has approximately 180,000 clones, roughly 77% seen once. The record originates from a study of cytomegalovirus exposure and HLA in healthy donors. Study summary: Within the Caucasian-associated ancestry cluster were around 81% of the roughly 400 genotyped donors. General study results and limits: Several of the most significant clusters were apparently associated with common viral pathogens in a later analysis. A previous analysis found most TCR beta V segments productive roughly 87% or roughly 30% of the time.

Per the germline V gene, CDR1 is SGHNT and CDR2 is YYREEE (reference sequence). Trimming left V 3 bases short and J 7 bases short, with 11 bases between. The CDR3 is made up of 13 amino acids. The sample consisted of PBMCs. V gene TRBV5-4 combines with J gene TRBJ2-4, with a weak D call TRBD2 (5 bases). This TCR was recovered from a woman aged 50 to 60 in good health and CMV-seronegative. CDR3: CASSSDGDNIQYF. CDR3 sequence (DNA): TGTGCCAGCAGCTCCGACGGGGATAACATTCAGTACTTC.